Each of the 29 T cell receptor beta chains below was sequenced from the same sample in a study of Tregs in tolerant kidney transplant recipients. Produced via immunoSEQ multiplex PCR; TCRdb's table is partial and in-frame only. Of 2,600 or so clones in the sample, approximately 46% were seen once. The antigens these receptors bind are not known. Sample: Tregs from blood cultured with allogeneic cells. Source of these receptors: a human donor in good health.

The chain carries TRBV18 and TRBJ2-7, with D possibly TRBD2 on 6 matching bases. The DNA end lines up better with TRBJ2-5; the J call may be wrong. The CDR3 has 12 amino acids. CDR1 is KGHSH, CDR2 LQKENI, per germline. CDR3 nucleotides: TGTGCCAGCTCACCCGCGGGAAAGACCCAGTACTTC. It translates to CASSPAGKTQYF.

In its sample, this clone ranks as large (0.1 to 1%). The V call is TRBV10-2, the J call TRBJ1-6; D is perhaps TRBD1 (6 bases). V was shortened by 3 bases and J by 12 bases, with 9 bases between the two germline ends. This CDR3 comprises 12 residues. Germline V gene data show CDR1 as WSHSY and CDR2 as SAAADI. CDR3 nucleotides: TGCGCCAGCAGTGAAGTACAGGGACCCCTCCACTTT. Translated: CASSEVQGPLHF.

V usage is TRBV7-9 and J usage is TRBJ2-4; 10 positions match TRBD1. CDR3 length: 16 amino acids. The ends lost 4 bases at V and 4 bases at J; junction bases unmatched: 7. Germline V gene sequence: CDR1 SEHNR, CDR2 FQNEAQ (reference sequence). The CDR3 DNA is TGTGCCAGCAGCTCCGGGACAGGGGAATCGAAAAACATTCAGTACTTC. Translation: CASSSGTGESKNIQYF.

This rearrangement joins TRBV10-3 to TRBJ1-2, with 8 positions matching TRBD1. Trimming removed 4 bases from V and 4 bases from J; junction bases left unmatched: 8. The CDR3 sequence is 15 residues long. Germline V lookup: CDR1 ENHRY, CDR2 SYGVKD. CDR3 nucleotides: TGTGCCATCAGTGGGGGGACAGGCCGTGGCTATGGCTACACCTTC. Translated: CAISGGTGRGYGYTF.

This chain uses TRBV5-1 with TRBJ1-2; unclear D gene. The V end lost 4 bases, the J end lost 1 base, and 8 bases lay between the germline ends. The CDR3 totals 13 residues. Looked up from germline, CDR1 is SGHRS and CDR2 is YFSETQ. CDR3 coding DNA: TGCGCCAGCAGCCCGGGTGTTAACTATGGCTACACCTTC. Protein sequence: CASSPGVNYGYTF.

In its sample, this clone was seen a few times. The chain has TRBV6-5 and TRBJ1-2; D is possibly TRBD1 (5 bases). The V gene lost 7 bases and the J gene lost 2 bases, with 14 bases spanning the gap. CDR1 MNHEY and CDR2 SVGAGI come from the germline V gene. CDR3 length: 14 residues. CDR3 sequence: CASKRTTINYGYTF. The CDR3 DNA is TGTGCCAGCAAAAGGACAACGATAAACTATGGCTACACCTTC.

This clone is large in the sample. This sequence joins TRBV30 and TRBJ1-5; D is perhaps TRBD1 (5 bases). The CDR3 contains 14 residues. V was clipped by 2 bases and J by 8 bases, with 16 bases between them. CDR1 is GTSNPN and CDR2 is SVGIG in the germline V gene (reference sequence). The CDR3 DNA reads TGTGCCTGGAGTTTGGGACGAGTCTCTAAGCCCCAGCATTTT. Protein: CAWSLGRVSKPQHF.

The chain employs TRBV5-5 and TRBJ2-1, with 7 positions matching TRBD2. The CDR3 has 16 amino acids. Germline values: CDR1 SGHKS, CDR2 YYEKEE (reference sequence). V dropped 0 bases and J dropped 7; count of bases not matched to a gene: 10. The CDR3 DNA is TGTGCCAGCAGCTTGGGTGGCGGGAGAGTGGGGAATGAGCAGTTCTTC. Its translation: CASSLGGGRVGNEQFF. Full variable domain (remainder filled in from reference TRBV5-5 and TRBJ2-1): DAGVTQSPTHLIKTRGQQVTLRCSPISGHKSVSWYQQVLGQGPQFIFQYYEKEERGRGNFPDRFSARQFPNYSSELNVNALLLGDSALYLCASSLGGGRVGNEQFFGPGTRLTVL.

This sequence joins TRBV6-5 and TRBJ1-1; D is undetermined. This CDR3 is built from 15 residues. Trimming left V 7 bases short and J 3 bases short, with 18 bases between. CDR1 and CDR2 from the germline V gene are MNHEY and SVGAGI. CDR3 bases: TGTGCCAGCAAGCTTTACGGAGCCTCGGACACTGAAGCTTTCTTT. It translates to CASKLYGASDTEAFF.

The V call is TRBV27, the J call TRBJ1-2; 9 bases fit TRBD1. CDR3 size: 16 residues. Germline assignment: CDR1 MNHEY and CDR2 SMNVEV (reference sequence). The V and J ends lost 3 bases and 7 bases, in that order; junction bases with no gene match: 12. The CDR3 spells CASSFGATQGAGGYTF. In nucleotides, the CDR3 is TGTGCCAGCAGTTTTGGGGCAACACAGGGGGCGGGTGGCTACACCTTC.

This clone is medium-sized in the sample. The chain links TRBV5-4 to TRBJ1-1, with D unresolved. The V gene's germline CDR1 is SGHNT and CDR2 YYREEE (reference sequence). The CDR3 runs 16 residues. Between the trimmed V and J ends, which lost 2 bases and 2 bases, there was a span of 16 bases. This chain's CDR3 is CASSFGLGRVNTEAFF. CDR3 bases: TGTGCCAGCAGCTTTGGGTTAGGAAGGGTTAACACTGAAGCTTTCTTT.

The genes are TRBV6-5 and TRBJ2-3; D ambiguous. The CDR3 length is 14 residues. The germline gives CDR1 MNHEY, CDR2 SVGAGI. V dropped 0 bases and J dropped 8 bases, with 12 bases sitting between them. CDR3 sequence (DNA): TGTGCCAGCAGTTACTCGACTCTCCCCGGTACGCAGTATTTT. This encodes CASSYSTLPGTQYF.

The chain carries TRBV4-2 and TRBJ1-1; the D is unclear. Trimming cost V 5 bases and J 2 bases, with 18 bases left between them. The CDR3 covers 16 residues. Germline V gene data show CDR1 as LGHNA and CDR2 as YNFKEQ. For the CDR3, the DNA is TGTGCCAGCAGCTTTGGGTTAGGAAGGGTTAACACTGAAGCTTTCTTT. It translates to CASSFGLGRVNTEAFF.

This clone has just one count. The chain combines TRBV5-1 with TRBJ1-2; 10 bases are a match to TRBD1. J gave up 5 bases and V 4 bases, and 2 bases lay outside the gene matches. CDR1 is SGHRS, CDR2 YFSETQ, per germline. The CDR3 sequence is 13 residues long. The CDR3 reads CASSEGQGYGYTF. The CDR3 bases are TGCGCCAGCAGCGAGGGACAGGGGTATGGCTACACCTTC.

The chain carries TRBV6-1 and TRBJ1-3; no reliable D call. Germline V gene data show CDR1 as MNHNS and CDR2 as SASEGT. CDR3 size: 15 residues. Trimming removed 6 bases at V and 2 bases at J, with 14 bases between. The CDR3: CASRRRAFTGNTIYF. The DNA for the CDR3 is TGTGCCAGCAGACGACGGGCCTTTACTGGAAACACCATATATTTT.

This chain uses TRBV9 with TRBJ1-1; 9 bases match TRBD1. The CDR3 runs to 15 residues. Germline CDR1 is SGDLS and CDR2 is YYNGEE. With V trimmed by 3 bases and J by 5 bases, 8 bases remained unmatched. The CDR3 DNA sequence: TGTGCCAGCAGCGCACAGGGGGCGCGATGGACTGAAGCTTTCTTT. The encoded protein is CASSAQGARWTEAFF.

V and J are TRBV18 and TRBJ1-2; D may be TRBD1 (6 bases). The V end lost 3 bases, the J end lost 0 bases, and 17 bases lay between the germline ends. CDR1 and CDR2 (germline): KGHSH, LQKENI. The CDR3 is made up of 17 amino acids. The chain's CDR3 is CASSPSPDRPANYGYTF. As DNA, the CDR3 is TGTGCCAGCTCACCGTCCCCCGACAGGCCCGCTAACTATGGCTACACCTTC.

This chain connects TRBV6-1 to TRBJ1-2; maybe TRBD1 (6 bases). Germline CDR1 MNHNS, CDR2 SASEGT. V lost 5 bases and J lost 2, with 12 bases in between. The CDR3 is made up of 14 amino acids. The CDR3 reads CASSRDKQNYGYTF. Here the CDR3 DNA reads TGTGCCAGCAGTAGGGACAAACAAAACTATGGCTACACCTTC.

By frequency in the sample, this clone is medium-sized. This sequence joins TRBV7-9 and TRBJ1-6; D is unresolved. The CDR3 consists of 12 residues. Trimming stripped 1 base from V and 10 bases from J, with 5 bases between. From germline, CDR1 is SEHNR and CDR2 FQNEAQ (reference sequence). The CDR3 is CASSLVTSPLHF. CDR3 nucleotide sequence: TGTGCCAGCAGCTTAGTAACCTCACCCCTCCACTTT. The full variable domain, completed using reference TRBV7-9 and TRBJ1-6, is DTGVSQNPRHKITKRGQNVTFRCDPISEHNRLYWYRQTLGQGPEFLTYFQNEAQLEKSRLLSDRFSAERPKGSFSTLEIQRTEQGDSAMYLCASSLVTSPLHFGNGTRLTVT.

The V gene is TRBV6-5, the J gene TRBJ2-7; D might be TRBD1 (6 bases). CDR3 length: 12 residues. The V end was cut by 5 bases, the J end by 3 bases, with 8 bases between. Germline lookup yields CDR1 MNHEY and CDR2 SVGAGI. The chain's CDR3 is CASSRTVYEQYF. The CDR3, as DNA: TGTGCCAGCAGTCGGACAGTCTACGAGCAGTACTTC.

This clone was detected a few times. The J gene is TRBJ2-7, the V gene TRBV5-1, with 8 bases identical to TRBD1. The trim removed 3 bases at V and 4 bases at J, leaving 9 bases unmatched. Per the germline V gene, CDR1 is SGHRS and CDR2 is YFSETQ. CDR3 length: 15 residues. The CDR3 nucleotides read TGCGCCAGCAGCTCGGGCGGGACAGGATTTTACGAGCAGTACTTC. As protein: CASSSGGTGFYEQYF.

This sequence joins TRBV5-1 and TRBJ2-6; 7 bases are a match to TRBD1. The length of the CDR3 is 17 residues. Trimming at V came to 0 bases and at J to 0 bases, leaving 3 bases not matched to a gene. CDR1 is SGHRS and CDR2 is YFSETQ in the germline V gene. The DNA of the CDR3 is TGCGCCAGCAGCTTGGACAGGGGAAGCTCTGGGGCCAACGTCCTGACTTTC. It is translated as CASSLDRGSSGANVLTF.

In its sample, this clone is medium-sized (0.01 to 0.1%). V is TRBV9 and J is TRBJ2-1, with TRBD2 identical over 10 bases. Per germline, CDR1 SGDLS and CDR2 YYNGEE. CDR3 length: 15 amino acids. With 0 bases clipped from V and 16 bases from J, the junction kept 13 bases outside the gene matches. CDR3 in amino acids: CASSVAPSGGTGAFF. CDR3 nucleotide sequence: TGTGCCAGCAGCGTAGCTCCTAGCGGGGGCACGGGAGCATTCTTC.

Relative to its sample, this clone is large. The chain joins TRBV18 to TRBJ1-1; 8 nucleotides align to TRBD1. Germline CDR1 is KGHSH and CDR2 is LQKENI. Unmatched junction bases numbered 6, after V lost 4 bases and J lost 5 bases. This CDR3 has 14 residues. The CDR3 nucleotides are TGTGCCAGCTCACTGGGACAGGTTGTGACTGAAGCTTTCTTT. This sequence encodes CASSLGQVVTEAFF.

CDR3 DNA: TGTGCCAGCAGCATCGGAGTATTCTACAATGAGCAGTTCTTC. Its protein product is CASSIGVFYNEQFF. The gene calls are TRBV5-4 and TRBJ2-1; no clear D gene. CDR3 length: 14 residues. CDR1 is SGHNT, CDR2 YYREEE, per germline (reference sequence). V was pared by 4 bases and J by 3 bases, with 11 bases between.

The chain recombines TRBV19 with TRBJ1-6, with TRBD1 matching 9 bases. Germline V gene lookup returns CDR1 LNHDA and CDR2 SQIVND (reference sequence). The CDR3 has 16 amino acids. After removal of 6 bases from V and 4 bases from J, the junction contained 7 bases not matched to a gene. CDR3 region: CASRISTGGYNSPLHF. The CDR3 region has the DNA TGTGCCAGTAGAATTTCGACAGGGGGGTATAATTCACCCCTCCACTTT.

This clone ranks as large. V and J are TRBV6-4 and TRBJ1-5; possibly TRBD1 for D (6 bases). The CDR3 runs to 16 residues. Trimming removed 5 bases from V and 6 bases from J, with 20 bases in between. CDR1 MRHNA and CDR2 SNTAGT come from the germline V gene. The CDR3 region has the DNA TGTGCCAGCAGTCCCCGGGGGAAGGGGGACGGTCAGCCCCAGCATTTT. This sequence encodes CASSPRGKGDGQPQHF.

This clone was picked up a small number of times. This chain uses TRBV7-9 with TRBJ2-1; D remains ambiguous. In germline, CDR1 is SEHNR, CDR2 FQNEAQ (reference sequence). CDR3 length equals 13 residues. The germline V and J ends were trimmed by 1 base and 8 bases, with 9 bases remaining between them. The CDR3 nucleotides read TGTGCCAGCAGCTTAGGGCACTGGGATGAGCAGTTCTTC. Its translation is CASSLGHWDEQFF.

This clone appeared a few times. The V and J genes are TRBV6-6 and TRBJ2-7; 11 bases agree with TRBD1. The length of the CDR3 is 13 residues. From germline, CDR1 is MNHNY and CDR2 SVGAGI (reference sequence). The V gene end was trimmed by 11 bases and the J gene end by 7 bases; junction bases not matched to a gene: 10. CDR3 amino acids: CAVRTGGLREQYF. The CDR3 DNA is TGTGCCGTCCGGACAGGGGGCCTCCGGGAGCAGTACTTC.